Reported below is one TCR beta chain. Its cognate antigen is unknown. These data originate in a study of cytotoxic CD8 clonotypes in ibrutinib-treated CLL. Study-level points and caveats: Stable or contracted on treatment, public clonotypes were also uncommon.

Here immunoSEQ multiplex PCR was the method, and the copy in TCRdb shows in-frame clones only, minus some. Of roughly 330,000 clones in the sample, roughly two thirds are singletons; the top ten hold 5% to 6.5%. V gave up 1 base and J gave up 5 bases; unmatched junction bases: 10. This CDR3 is built from 16 residues. Germline loops: CDR1 LNHDA, CDR2 SQIVND (reference sequence). This clonotype was obtained from a human donor with chronic lymphocytic leukemia. This chain uses TRBV19 with TRBJ2-5; 7 bases are shared with TRBD1. The sample consisted of PBMCs, taken after 36 months of ibrutinib treatment. The CDR3 sequence: CASSIGGTAFRETQYF. CDR3 coding DNA: TGTGCCAGTAGTATAGGTGGGACAGCTTTCAGGGAGACCCAGTACTTC.